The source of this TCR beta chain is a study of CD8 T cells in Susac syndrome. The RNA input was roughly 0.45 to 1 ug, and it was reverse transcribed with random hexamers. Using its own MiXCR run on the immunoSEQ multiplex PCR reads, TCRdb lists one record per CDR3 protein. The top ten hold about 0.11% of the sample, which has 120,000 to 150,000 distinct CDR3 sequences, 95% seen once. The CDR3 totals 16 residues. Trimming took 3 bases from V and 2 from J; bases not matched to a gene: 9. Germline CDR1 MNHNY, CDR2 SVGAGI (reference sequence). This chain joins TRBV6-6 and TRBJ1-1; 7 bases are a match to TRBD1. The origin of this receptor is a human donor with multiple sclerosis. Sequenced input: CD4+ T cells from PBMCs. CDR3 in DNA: TGTGCCAGCAGTTATCCGGGGGACAGATTCAACACTGAAGCTTTCTTT. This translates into CASSYPGDRFNTEAFF.